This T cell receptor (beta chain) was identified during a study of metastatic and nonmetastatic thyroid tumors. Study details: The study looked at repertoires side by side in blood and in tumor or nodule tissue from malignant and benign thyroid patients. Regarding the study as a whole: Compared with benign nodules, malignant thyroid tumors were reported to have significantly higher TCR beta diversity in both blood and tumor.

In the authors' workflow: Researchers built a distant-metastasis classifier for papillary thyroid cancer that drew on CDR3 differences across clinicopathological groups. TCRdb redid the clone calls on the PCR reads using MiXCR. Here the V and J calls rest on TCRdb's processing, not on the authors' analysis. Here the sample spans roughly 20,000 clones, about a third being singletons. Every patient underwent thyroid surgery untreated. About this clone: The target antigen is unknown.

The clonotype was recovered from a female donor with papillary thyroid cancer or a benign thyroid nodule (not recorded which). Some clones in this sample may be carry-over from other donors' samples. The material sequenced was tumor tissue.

This chain's CDR3 is CASSSYGTSGGTGELFF. CDR3 coding DNA: TGTGCCAGCAGCTCATACGGGACTAGCGGGGGAACCGGGGAGCTGTTTTTT. The V call is TRBV5-4, the J call TRBJ2-2, with 14 positions matching TRBD2. Looked up from germline, CDR1 is SGHNT and CDR2 is YYREEE (reference sequence). CDR3 size: 17 residues. After removal of 3 bases from V and 5 bases from J, the junction contained 6 bases not matched to a gene.